This T cell receptor (beta chain) was retrieved from a study of identical twins. This clonotype has more than one count but fewer than ten. A universal primer binding site was introduced by template switching. The final cDNA contained unique molecular identifiers. TCRdb re-derived calls from the 5' RACE reads in MiXCR, one entry per CDR3 protein. Here the sample spans under 500,000 distinct CDR3 sequences, 13% to 15% being singletons. The CDR3 sequence is 13 residues long. The V and J ends lost 1 base and 10 bases, in that order; junction bases with no gene match: 3. Germline loops: CDR1 GTSNPN, CDR2 SVGIG (reference sequence). These data were also filed under a second study, of yellow fever vaccine responses in identical twins.

Sequenced sample: CD4+ T cells sorted from blood. The TCR sequence derives from a woman younger than 30 in good health. J is TRBJ2-7 and V is TRBV30; 14 nucleotides align to TRBD2. The CDR3 bases are TGTGCCTGGAGTGAAGGGACTAGCGGGAGTCAGTACTTC. Translated: CAWSEGTSGSQYF.